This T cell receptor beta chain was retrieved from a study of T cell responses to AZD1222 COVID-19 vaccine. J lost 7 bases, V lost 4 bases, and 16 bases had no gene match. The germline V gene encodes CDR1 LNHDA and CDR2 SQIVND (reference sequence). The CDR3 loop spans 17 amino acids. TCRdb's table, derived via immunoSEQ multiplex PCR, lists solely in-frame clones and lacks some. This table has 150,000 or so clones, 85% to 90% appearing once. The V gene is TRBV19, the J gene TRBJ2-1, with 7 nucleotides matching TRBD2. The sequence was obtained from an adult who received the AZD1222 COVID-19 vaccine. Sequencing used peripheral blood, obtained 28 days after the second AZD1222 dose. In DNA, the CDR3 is TGTGCCAGTAGTAATGCGGGACTATCCCGGAGCTGGAATGAGCAGTTCTTC. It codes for CASSNAGLSRSWNEQFF.